The rows below give T cell receptor beta chains drawn from one sample of a study of cytomegalovirus exposure and HLA in healthy donors. Using immunoSEQ multiplex PCR, the repertoire was profiled, and TCRdb retains in-frame clones only, with some absent. The sample lists about 83,000 clones; 78% were seen once. Sequencing was done on a sample of PBMCs. Every receptor here comes from a man aged 18 to 30 in good health and CMV-seropositive. CDR3s include the opening cysteine and the closing phenylalanine or tryptophan. Each record gives: V gene, J gene, clone size, CDR3 protein. Only some rows state a clone size, as once, few, many or a class for expanded clones.

TRBV13	TRBJ1-1	once	CASPCSPERGWDTEAFF
TRBV29-1	TRBJ1-4	NA	CSVGSTGSYEKLFF
TRBV10-2	TRBJ2-5	NA	CASSKTGTREQETQYF
TRBV28	TRBJ2-7	few	CATLPTSGGLEQYF
TRBV6-6	TRBJ1-1	NA	CASWSGGRDTEAFF
TRBV25-1	TRBJ2-7	NA	CASGKRDTPTETQYF
TRBV5-4	TRBJ1-1	NA	CATAPLTGNTEAFF
TRBV28	TRBJ2-7	NA	CASSFQGVGIYEQYF
TRBV29-1	TRBJ2-7	NA	CSVEVLGQAPREQYF
TRBV14	TRBJ2-7	NA	CASSQDGWTSGNSYEQYF
TRBV10-3	TRBJ2-7	NA	CAISPQGDYEQYF